Below, 30 T cell receptor beta chains from the same sample are listed, as sequenced in a study of T cell repertoires in cytomegalovirus infection (dated by TCRdb to between 2018 and 2021). Sequencer: Illumina HiSeq 1500. The public reads were reanalyzed by TCRdb: fastp trimming at Q25, MiXCR alignment, in-frame beta chains only. For every CDR3 protein sequence, its rows merge into one entry that carries the most common genes and DNA. For this sample there are about 250,000 distinct CDR3 sequences; roughly 12% appear just once. Of the sample, approximately 1.6% falls within the top ten clones. Sequencing was performed on PBMCs. All receptors derive from a human donor in good health (CMV status not recorded). Some clones in this sample may be carry-over from other donors' samples.

This sequence joins TRBV6-6 and TRBJ1-3; the match to TRBD1 covers 10 bases. The CDR3 runs 17 residues. Germline assignment: CDR1 MNHNY and CDR2 SVGAGI (reference sequence). Trimming took 2 bases from V and 0 from J; bases not matched to a gene: 4. The CDR3 region has the DNA TGTGCCAGCAGTTACAGACAGGGGGCCTTCTCTGGAAACACCATATATTTT. Translating it yields CASSYRQGAFSGNTIYF.

In its sample, this clonotype was seen many times. The rearrangement joins TRBV7-9 to TRBJ2-2, with D possibly TRBD2 on 5 matching bases. CDR3 size: 14 residues. V was cut by 3 bases and J by 3 bases, with 8 bases left in between. The germline CDR1 and CDR2 sequences are SEHNR and FQNEAQ (reference sequence). The CDR3 bases are TGTGCCAGCAGCTTGGACTCCTACACCGGGGAGCTGTTTTTT. This gives the protein CASSLDSYTGELFF.

This clonotype came up a few times. This chain uses TRBV20-1 with TRBJ2-5; D is perhaps TRBD2 (5 bases). The germline V gene encodes CDR1 DFQATT and CDR2 SNEGSKA (reference sequence). Trimming cost V 2 bases and J 3 bases, with 19 bases left between them. The CDR3 has 16 amino acids. DNA for the CDR3: TGCAGTGCTAGACCTCCTATGAGGGCGTGGAAAGAGACCCAGTACTTC. Translation: CSARPPMRAWKETQYF.

This clonotype was counted only a few times. The chain combines TRBV20-1 with TRBJ1-5; TRBD1 matches 12 bases. The V and J ends lost 6 bases and 6 bases, in that order; junction bases with no gene match: 12. The CDR3 consists of 16 residues. In germline, CDR1 is DFQATT, CDR2 SNEGSKA (reference sequence). The CDR3 protein is CSAKRGTGGSSQPQHF. For the CDR3, the DNA is TGCAGTGCGAAGCGCGGGACAGGGGGCTCGAGTCAGCCCCAGCATTTT.

This clonotype was recorded at least ten times. The rearrangement uses TRBV7-2 and TRBJ2-5; D remains unclear. Germline V gene data show CDR1 as SGHTA and CDR2 as FQGNSA. The CDR3 sequence is 11 residues long. V lost 7 bases and J 2 bases, leaving 5 bases between the germline ends. The CDR3 sequence is CASKGQETQYF. CDR3 bases: TGTGCCAGCAAAGGACAAGAGACCCAGTACTTC.

This clonotype appeared many times. The rearrangement uses TRBV7-2 and TRBJ1-2; 7 bases line up with TRBD1. Trimming at V came to 3 bases and at J to 2 bases, leaving 3 bases not matched to a gene. CDR1 is SGHTA, CDR2 FQGNSA, per germline. This CDR3 has 14 residues. Written as DNA, the CDR3 is TGTGCCAGCAGCTTGACCAGGGGGAACTATGGCTACACCTTC. Its protein product is CASSLTRGNYGYTF.

This chain connects TRBV10-3 to TRBJ1-1, with 10 bases fitting TRBD1. The CDR3 has 14 residues. Germline CDR1 ENHRY, CDR2 SYGVKD. V dropped 6 bases and J dropped 3; count of bases not matched to a gene: 4. CDR3 sequence reads: CAIRGTGEDTEAFF. CDR3 in DNA: TGTGCCATCAGGGGGACAGGGGAGGACACTGAAGCTTTCTTT.

This clonotype occurred many times. J is TRBJ1-3 and V is TRBV4-1; maybe TRBD1 (6 bases). The V and J ends lost 1 base and 4 bases respectively, with 11 bases between them. Germline values: CDR1 MGHRA, CDR2 YSYEKL. The CDR3 extends over 15 amino acids. CDR3 in amino acids: CASSQARTAGNTIYF. DNA for the CDR3: TGCGCCAGCAGCCAAGCCCGGACAGCCGGAAACACCATATATTTT.

This clonotype was found many times. The chain employs TRBV28 and TRBJ2-1; 9 bases align to TRBD2. The CDR3 has 16 amino acids. In germline, CDR1 is MDHEN, CDR2 SYDVKM. The J segment lost 4 bases and the V segment lost 1 base, leaving 5 bases of the junction unmatched. The CDR3 reads CASSLSGLAGYNEQFF. The CDR3 DNA reads as TGTGCCAGCAGTTTATCCGGGCTAGCGGGGTACAATGAGCAGTTCTTC.

V is TRBV4-3 and J is TRBJ2-6; no clear D gene. The CDR3 spans 17 residues. Germline assignment: CDR1 LGHNA and CDR2 YSLEER. V was trimmed by 0 bases and J by 4 bases, leaving 13 bases between them. The CDR3 DNA sequence: TGCGCCAGCAGCCAAGATAGTGACGGGTCCGGGGCCAACGTCCTGACTTTC. Its translation: CASSQDSDGSGANVLTF.

This clonotype was picked up many times. The gene calls are TRBV7-4 and TRBJ1-2; D unclear. Germline V gene data show CDR1 as SGHVT and CDR2 as SQSDAQ. The CDR3 spans 16 residues. Trimming took 6 bases from V and 7 from J, leaving 24 bases between them. CDR3 amino acids: CASSQRPAYRQIGYTF. The CDR3 coding sequence is TGTGCCAGCAGTCAAAGGCCAGCTTATCGCCAAATTGGCTACACCTTC.

The CDR3 sequence: CASRRIRGTDLQPQHF. The CDR3 bases are TGTGCCAGCAGGCGAATTCGAGGGACAGACCTTCAGCCCCAGCATTTT. This chain links TRBV28 with TRBJ1-5; 7 bases are shared with TRBD1. This CDR3 contains 16 residues. Germline trimming cut 6 bases from V and 6 bases from J; bases unmatched to any gene: 14. Germline V gives CDR1 MDHEN, CDR2 SYDVKM.

This clonotype has more than one count but fewer than ten. J is TRBJ2-2 and V is TRBV29-1; TRBD1 matches at 7 bases. Trimming removed 0 bases from V and 3 bases from J; junction bases left unmatched: 10. Germline lookup yields CDR1 SQVTM and CDR2 ANQGSEA. The CDR3 has 17 residues. CDR3 sequence reads: CSVEDTGAPEDTGELFF. The CDR3, as DNA: TGCAGCGTTGAAGATACAGGGGCCCCCGAGGACACCGGGGAGCTGTTTTTT.

This clonotype was observed a handful of times. The rearrangement uses TRBV19 and TRBJ1-1; D is ambiguous. Looked up from germline, CDR1 is LNHDA and CDR2 is SQIVND (reference sequence). The CDR3 has 13 residues. V lost 8 bases, J lost 3 bases, and 13 bases lay in between. Here the CDR3 reads CASSKHLDTEAFF. The DNA for the CDR3 is TGTGCCAGTTCTAAACACCTAGACACTGAAGCTTTCTTT.

This clonotype was picked up many times. This chain joins TRBV7-2 and TRBJ1-5; no firm D call. CDR3 length: 14 residues. The V and J ends lost 7 bases and 5 bases respectively, with 15 bases between them. Germline lookup yields CDR1 SGHTA and CDR2 FQGNSA. This CDR3 is CASTSRGDHQPQHF. The DNA for the CDR3 is TGTGCCAGCACCTCTAGAGGAGATCATCAGCCCCAGCATTTT.

Many counts were recorded for this clonotype. This chain joins TRBV4-1 and TRBJ1-2; 7 nucleotides match TRBD1. V lost 1 base and J lost 2; bases outside the gene matches: 4. Germline assignment: CDR1 MGHRA and CDR2 YSYEKL. This CDR3 has 15 amino acids. The CDR3 region has the DNA TGCGCCAGCAGCCAAGGACAGGGTAACAACTATGGCTACACCTTC. Translating gives CASSQGQGNNYGYTF.

CDR3 nucleotide sequence: TGCGCCAGCGGTTTTGGGCAGCCCCAGCATTTT. It translates to CASGFGQPQHF. This rearrangement joins TRBV23-1 to TRBJ1-5; D is ambiguous. TRBV23-1 is recorded as an ORF, its role being uncertain. Trimming removed 8 bases from V and 7 bases from J, with 9 bases in between. The CDR3 is 11 amino acids.

The CDR3 DNA follows: TGTGCCAGCGGTCGGACTGCCAAAAACATTCAGTACTTC. Translating gives CASGRTAKNIQYF. The chain uses TRBV5-6 and TRBJ2-4; a possible D gene is TRBD2 (5 bases). The CDR3 loop spans 13 amino acids. Germline assignment: CDR1 SGHDT and CDR2 YYEEEE. Trimming stripped 7 bases from V and 1 base from J, with 9 bases between.

This clonotype has just a few counts. V and J are TRBV19 and TRBJ1-5; no definite D call. The V end was cut by 6 bases, the J end by 6 bases, with 21 bases between. CDR1 and CDR2 from the germline V gene are LNHDA and SQIVND (reference sequence). The CDR3 is 16 amino acids. CDR3 amino acids: CASSPPQAQLSQPQHF. As DNA, the CDR3 is TGTGCCAGTAGCCCTCCCCAAGCTCAGTTGAGTCAGCCCCAGCATTTT.

As regards this clonotype: Being one base from a much bigger clone, this may be a read error. The chain employs TRBV7-2 and TRBJ2-2; D may be TRBD2 (7 bases). From germline, CDR1 is SGHTA and CDR2 FQGNSA. The CDR3 spans 14 residues. CDR3 DNA: TGTGCGGAGGGGGGGCTAAAAGCGGTCGGGGAGCTGTTTTTT. It yields the protein CAEGGLKAVGELFF.

In its sample, this clonotype was seen many times. The J gene is TRBJ1-2, the V gene TRBV7-2; TRBD1 matches 8 bases. Germline-derived CDR1 and CDR2 are SGHTA and FQGNSA. V lost 4 bases to trimming and J lost 3 bases; unmatched junction nucleotides: 7. The CDR3 is made up of 15 amino acids. The CDR3 loop reads CASSSPGQDHYGYTF. The CDR3 DNA follows: TGTGCCAGCAGCTCTCCGGGACAGGACCACTATGGCTACACCTTC.

Ten or more counts support this clonotype. The V call is TRBV28, the J call TRBJ2-7; 16 bases fit TRBD2. The CDR3 loop spans 19 amino acids. Germline values: CDR1 MDHEN, CDR2 SYDVKM. Losses at the gene ends were 3 bases for V and 2 bases for J; bases not matched to a gene: 10. The DNA for the CDR3 is TGTGCCAGCAGTTTGCTGGGACTAGCGGGAGGGCCCAGAGCCTACGAGCAGTACTTC. It specifies CASSLLGLAGGPRAYEQYF.

This clonotype was seen repeatedly, ten times or more. V gene TRBV7-2 combines with J gene TRBJ2-7, with D uncertain. Germline assignment: CDR1 SGHTA and CDR2 FQGNSA. Trimming pared 5 bases from V and 2 bases from J, leaving 13 bases between. CDR3 length equals 14 residues. CDR3 sequence (DNA): TGTGCCAGCAGCCCATCGGCTGGAACCTACGAGCAGTACTTC. It translates to CASSPSAGTYEQYF.

This clonotype was detected only a few times. This chain connects TRBV4-1 to TRBJ2-7, with D perhaps matching TRBD1 (5 bases). This CDR3 is 15 amino acids long. Looked up from germline, CDR1 is MGHRA and CDR2 is YSYEKL. V shed 1 base and J shed 0 bases, with 10 bases lying between them. This CDR3 is CASSQVTASSYEQYF. The DNA for the CDR3 is TGCGCCAGCAGCCAAGTGACAGCTAGCTCCTACGAGCAGTACTTC.

This clonotype was recorded at least ten times. The genes are TRBV7-2 and TRBJ2-7; 8 nucleotides line up with TRBD1. The CDR3 runs 13 residues. The V gene end was trimmed by 5 bases and the J gene end by 6 bases; junction bases not matched to a gene: 6. Germline V lookup: CDR1 SGHTA, CDR2 FQGNSA. The CDR3: CASSQDRVGEQYF. CDR3 bases: TGTGCCAGCAGCCAGGACAGGGTAGGCGAGCAGTACTTC.

This clonotype was observed many times. The gene calls are TRBV4-1 and TRBJ2-1, with 7 nucleotides matching TRBD2. Trimming took 2 bases from V and 1 from J; bases not matched to a gene: 11. Germline lookup yields CDR1 MGHRA and CDR2 YSYEKL. CDR3 size: 18 residues. CDR3 nucleotide sequence: TGCGCCAGCAGCCAACCGGGGGGTTTGGGGACGTCCTACAATGAGCAGTTCTTC. Protein sequence: CASSQPGGLGTSYNEQFF.

In this sample, this clonotype turned up many times. CDR3 sequence reads: CASSLGPKPGANVLTF. CDR3 bases: TGTGCCAGCAGCCTCGGACCTAAACCTGGGGCCAACGTCCTGACTTTC. The V call is TRBV7-2, the J call TRBJ2-6; no reliable D call. From germline, CDR1 is SGHTA and CDR2 FQGNSA. The V end was cut by 5 bases, the J end by 2 bases, with 13 bases between. The CDR3 totals 16 residues.

This clonotype was observed a handful of times. V gene TRBV14 combines with J gene TRBJ2-3, with D perhaps matching TRBD2 (6 bases). The CDR3 totals 16 residues. Looked up from germline, CDR1 is SGHDN and CDR2 is FVKESK. V was cut by 6 bases and J by 3 bases, with 19 bases left in between. Here the CDR3 reads CASSLAPDYRTDTQYF. The CDR3 DNA reads TGTGCCAGCAGTCTCGCCCCGGACTACCGGACAGATACGCAGTATTTT.

This clonotype was recorded many times. The chain combines TRBV7-2 with TRBJ2-3; a possible D gene is TRBD2 (5 bases). This CDR3 contains 15 residues. The germline gives CDR1 SGHTA, CDR2 FQGNSA. The germline V and J ends were trimmed by 6 bases and 0 bases, with 13 bases remaining between them. This chain's CDR3 is CASSQRTFSTDTQYF. The CDR3 coding sequence is TGTGCCAGCAGTCAGAGGACTTTTAGCACAGATACGCAGTATTTT.

The table lists this clonotype with many counts. The J gene is TRBJ1-5, the V gene TRBV12-3 or TRBV12-4; TRBD1 is a possible D gene (6 bases). The V gene lost 5 bases and the J gene lost 9 bases, with 14 bases spanning the gap. The length of the CDR3 is 13 residues. The CDR3 region has the DNA TGTGCCAGCAGTCCGACAGGCGAGATGCCCCAGCATTTT. It translates to CASSPTGEMPQHF.